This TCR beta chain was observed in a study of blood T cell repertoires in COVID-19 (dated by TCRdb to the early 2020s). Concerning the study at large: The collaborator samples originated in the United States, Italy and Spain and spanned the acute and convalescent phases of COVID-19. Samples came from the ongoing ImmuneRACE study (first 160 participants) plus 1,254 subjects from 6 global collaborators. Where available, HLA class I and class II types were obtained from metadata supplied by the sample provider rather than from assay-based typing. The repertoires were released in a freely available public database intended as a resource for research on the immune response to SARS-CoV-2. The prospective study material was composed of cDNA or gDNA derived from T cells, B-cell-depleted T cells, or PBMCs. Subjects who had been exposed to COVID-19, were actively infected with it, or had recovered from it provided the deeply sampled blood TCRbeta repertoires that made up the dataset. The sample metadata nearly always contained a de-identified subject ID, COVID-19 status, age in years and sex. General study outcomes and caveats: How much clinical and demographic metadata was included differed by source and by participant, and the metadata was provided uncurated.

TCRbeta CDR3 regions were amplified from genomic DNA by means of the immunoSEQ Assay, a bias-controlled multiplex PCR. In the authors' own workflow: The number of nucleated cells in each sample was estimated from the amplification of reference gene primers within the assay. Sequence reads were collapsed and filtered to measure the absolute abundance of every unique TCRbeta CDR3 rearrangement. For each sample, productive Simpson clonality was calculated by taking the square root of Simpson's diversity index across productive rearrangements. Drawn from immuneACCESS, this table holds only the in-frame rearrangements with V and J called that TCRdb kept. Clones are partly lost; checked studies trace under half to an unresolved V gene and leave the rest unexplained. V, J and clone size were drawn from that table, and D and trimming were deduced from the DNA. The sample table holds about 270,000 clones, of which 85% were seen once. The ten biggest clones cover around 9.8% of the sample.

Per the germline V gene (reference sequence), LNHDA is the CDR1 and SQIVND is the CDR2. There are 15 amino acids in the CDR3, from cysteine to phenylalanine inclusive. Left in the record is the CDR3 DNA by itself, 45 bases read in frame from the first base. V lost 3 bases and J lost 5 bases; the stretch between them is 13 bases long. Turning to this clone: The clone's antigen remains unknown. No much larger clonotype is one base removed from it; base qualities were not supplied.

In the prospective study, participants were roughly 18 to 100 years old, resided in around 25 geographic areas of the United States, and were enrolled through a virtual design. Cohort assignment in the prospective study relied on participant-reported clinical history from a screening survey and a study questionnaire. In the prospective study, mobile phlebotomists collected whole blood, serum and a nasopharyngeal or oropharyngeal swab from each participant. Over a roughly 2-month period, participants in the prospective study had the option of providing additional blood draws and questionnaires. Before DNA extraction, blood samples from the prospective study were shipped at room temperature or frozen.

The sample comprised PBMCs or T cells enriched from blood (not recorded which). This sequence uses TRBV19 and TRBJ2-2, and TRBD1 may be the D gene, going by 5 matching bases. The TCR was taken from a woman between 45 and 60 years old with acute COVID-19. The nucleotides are TGTGCCAGTAGTATCAGGGTCATACTAACCGGGGAGCTGTTTTTT. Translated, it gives CASSIRVILTGELFF.